This T cell receptor beta chain was identified in a study of CD8+CD57+ T cells in acquired aplastic anemia. Points on this clonotype: Its antigen is unknown.

Findings of the study overall: Researchers report that fewer than 30 CD8+ CDR3 sequences appeared in both patients and controls.

Genomic DNA, the template, was used for profiling of the TCR beta VDJ and CDR3. Each CDR3 protein is one row after TCRdb ran MiXCR on the reads. The profile shows a few hundred thousand distinct CDR3 sequences, about two thirds of them singletons. From germline, CDR1 is SNHLY and CDR2 FYNNEI. Trimming removed 6 bases at V and 5 bases at J, with 26 bases between. This CDR3 is built from 17 residues. This receptor was obtained from a human donor in good health, serving as a control. V and J are TRBV2 and TRBJ2-7; D might be TRBD1 (5 bases). The sequenced sample consisted of sorted CD4+, CD8+, or CD8+CD57+ T cells (not recorded which) from PBMCs. CDR3: CASSLPTSLQALHEQYF. The CDR3 coding sequence is TGTGCCAGCAGCCTACCCACTTCCCTACAGGCCCTGCACGAGCAGTACTTC.